In its sample, the clone carrying this T cell receptor (beta chain) was seen once. These data are taken from a study of PD-L1 blockade in urothelial cancer. In the study overall: Atezolizumab, begun by patients in about 2014, was given at 1,200 mg intravenously every 3 weeks. Males with urothelial cancer arising in the bladder constituted about 85% of the roughly 30 patients. Each patient had 0 to 3 earlier chemotherapy regimens. Blood was tested 3 weeks (second dose) and 6 weeks into treatment.

Profiled with immunoSEQ multiplex PCR; TCRdb holds only in-frame clones, not every one. Found here are tens of thousands of clones, around 83% of them singletons; the top ten hold roughly 16%. Trimming left V 6 bases short and J 2 bases short, with 10 bases between. This CDR3 spans 13 amino acids. CDR1 and CDR2 (germline): MDHEN, SYDVKM. Sequenced material: PBMCs, taken around atezolizumab (anti-PD-L1) treatment. The gene calls are TRBV28 and TRBJ1-2, with D possibly being TRBD1 (6 bases). The clonotype was recovered from a man between 60 and 75 years old with urothelial cancer. The CDR3 is CASRSGTNYGYTF. CDR3 DNA: TGTGCCAGCAGGTCCGGGACAAACTATGGCTACACCTTC.